Following are 31 T cell receptor beta chains from one sample sequenced in a study of blood T cell repertoires in COVID-19 (TCRdb year 2020). The protocol used for the library was the immunoSEQ multiplex PCR assay. Not all clones reach the TCRdb copy of this immuneACCESS table, which keeps in-frame sequences only. Checked studies attribute under half of the gap to unresolved V genes and leave the rest unexplained. The sample data list some 40,000 clones, and more than 85% of these were observed just once. The ten largest make up approximately 2% of the sample. Sequencing was done on a sample of peripheral blood. These receptors were collected from a man aged 50 to 60 with active COVID-19.

The DNA for the CDR3 is TGTGCCAGCAGCCTGGCGGGACAGGAGATCTATGGCTACACCTTC. Encoded protein: CASSLAGQEIYGYTF. V gene TRBV5-6 combines with J gene TRBJ1-2; TRBD1 aligns across 8 bases. Trimming took 4 bases from V and 4 from J; bases not matched to a gene: 9. This CDR3 comprises 15 residues. The germline V gene has CDR1 SGHDT and CDR2 YYEEEE.

The V gene is TRBV6-6, the J gene TRBJ1-1, with 10 bases fitting TRBD1. Losses at the gene ends were 2 bases for V and 4 bases for J; bases not matched to a gene: 4. This CDR3 has 15 amino acids. Germline CDR1 and CDR2: MNHNY and SVGAGI (reference sequence). The CDR3 region has the DNA TGTGCCAGCAGTTACGCGGGACAGGGGAGCACTGAAGCTTTCTTT. This encodes CASSYAGQGSTEAFF.

The chain combines TRBV19 with TRBJ1-6, with 9 bases fitting TRBD1. The CDR3 sequence is 17 residues long. With 5 bases clipped from V and 0 bases from J, the junction kept 5 bases outside the gene matches. Germline CDR1 reads LNHDA; CDR2 reads SQIVND (reference sequence). The CDR3 nucleotides are TGTGCCAGTAGTCCAGGACAGGGGAGCTCCTATAATTCACCCCTCCACTTT. This translates into CASSPGQGSSYNSPLHF.

This chain connects TRBV9 to TRBJ2-3; TRBD2 agrees at 7 bases. This CDR3 has 17 residues. Looked up from germline, CDR1 is SGDLS and CDR2 is YYNGEE. The ends lost 0 bases at V and 0 bases at J; junction bases unmatched: 7. CDR3 in amino acids: CASSVAASGGSTDTQYF. CDR3 nucleotides: TGTGCCAGCAGCGTAGCGGCTAGCGGAGGGAGCACAGATACGCAGTATTTT.

This chain links TRBV12-3 or TRBV12-4 with TRBJ2-3, with unresolved D. The CDR3 length is 13 residues. Trimming stripped 7 bases from V and 6 bases from J, with 14 bases between. CDR3 sequence: CASTLLSRDTQYF. The CDR3 region has the DNA TGTGCCAGCACGCTACTCTCACGGGATACGCAGTATTTT.

CDR3 nucleotide sequence: TGCAGCGTTGGGCAGTCCTACGAGCAGTACTTC. Translating gives CSVGQSYEQYF. V is TRBV29-1 and J is TRBJ2-7, with D unresolved. Deletions cut 4 bases from V and 1 base from J, with 5 bases between. This CDR3 spans 11 amino acids. The germline V gene encodes CDR1 SQVTM and CDR2 ANQGSEA.

Only one count was recorded for this clone. The chain employs TRBV7-2 and TRBJ2-7, with TRBD2 matching 14 bases. CDR3 length: 17 residues. V lost 5 bases, J lost 13 bases, and 19 bases stayed unmatched. Germline V CDR1 and CDR2: SGHTA, FQGNSA. CDR3 bases: TGTGCCAGCAGCGAGCAGGCTACAGGGACTAGCGGGGGAGGGCAATACTTC. This encodes CASSEQATGTSGGGQYF. Drawing the rest from reference TRBV7-2 and TRBJ2-7, the complete variable domain is GAGVSQSPSNKVTEKGKDVELRCDPISGHTALYWYRQSLGQGLEFLIYFQGNSAPDKSGLPSDRFSAERTGGSVSTLTIQRTQQEDSAVYLCASSEQATGTSGGGQYFGPGTRLTVT.

The V and J genes are TRBV18 and TRBJ1-2; D is ambiguous. Germline V gives CDR1 KGHSH, CDR2 LQKENI. Deletions cut 0 bases from V and 0 bases from J, with 8 bases between. The CDR3 has 15 residues. CDR3 DNA: TGTGCCAGCTCACCACCCGGGGTTCCTAACTATGGCTACACCTTC. Protein product: CASSPPGVPNYGYTF.

The chain employs TRBV5-1 and TRBJ2-5, with TRBD2 matching 8 bases. After removal of 5 bases from V and 1 base from J, the junction contained 4 bases not matched to a gene. Germline assignment: CDR1 SGHRS and CDR2 YFSETQ. The CDR3 is 14 amino acids. This CDR3 reads CASSRSGGQETQYF. DNA for the CDR3: TGCGCCAGCAGTCGAAGCGGGGGCCAAGAGACCCAGTACTTC.

V gene TRBV3-1 (or the pseudogene TRBV3-2) combines with J gene TRBJ2-7; D is perhaps TRBD2 (6 bases). CDR1 is LGHDT, CDR2 YNNKEL, per germline (reference sequence). This CDR3 region has 11 residues. Trimming left V 4 bases short and J 9 bases short, with 10 bases between. CDR3 in DNA: TGTGCCAGCAGCCGTAGCGGACCGCAGTACTTC. It encodes CASSRSGPQYF.

This rearrangement joins TRBV4-2 to TRBJ1-2; tentatively, D is TRBD1 (5 bases). CDR3 length: 16 amino acids. Trimming stripped 3 bases from V and 2 bases from J, with 16 bases between. Germline assignment: CDR1 LGHNA and CDR2 YNFKEQ. The CDR3 DNA reads TGTGCCAGCAGCCAGAATCCGACAGCCGCGAACTATGGCTACACCTTC. Its translation is CASSQNPTAANYGYTF.

This clone was observed a single time. This chain joins TRBV5-1 and TRBJ2-7; 7 positions match TRBD1. The CDR3 sequence is 13 residues long. The ends lost 4 bases at V and 5 bases at J; junction bases unmatched: 6. CDR1 is SGHRS, CDR2 YFSETQ, per germline. The CDR3 loop reads CASSTGTDNEQYF. CDR3 nucleotides: TGCGCCAGCAGCACCGGGACAGACAACGAGCAGTACTTC.

The J gene is TRBJ2-1, the V gene TRBV12-5; 9 bases fit TRBD1. The CDR3 has 14 amino acids. The germline V gene encodes CDR1 LGHNT and CDR2 FRNRAP. V was pared by 4 bases and J by 6 bases, with 4 bases of the junction left unmatched. This chain's CDR3 is CASGYLTGGNEQFF. As DNA, the CDR3 is TGTGCTAGTGGTTACCTGACAGGGGGCAATGAGCAGTTCTTC.

This chain links TRBV5-4 with TRBJ1-1; D ambiguous. The V gene lost 0 bases and the J gene lost 2 bases, with 11 bases spanning the gap. The germline gives CDR1 SGHNT, CDR2 YYREEE (reference sequence). This CDR3 has 15 amino acids. As DNA, the CDR3 is TGTGCCAGCAGCTTGGCTTCGACTGATAACACTGAAGCTTTCTTT. Residues: CASSLASTDNTEAFF.

The J gene is TRBJ2-3, the V gene TRBV2; 8 nucleotides agree with TRBD2. V gave up 2 bases and J gave up 0 bases; unmatched junction bases: 4. CDR1 and CDR2 from the germline V gene are SNHLY and FYNNEI. CDR3 length: 16 residues. The chain's CDR3 is CASSEPSGRSTDTQYF. For the CDR3, the DNA is TGTGCCAGCAGTGAACCCAGCGGGAGAAGCACAGATACGCAGTATTTT.

The J gene is TRBJ2-3, the V gene TRBV6-5; TRBD1 matches at 10 bases. Germline CDR1 is MNHEY and CDR2 is SVGAGI. Trimming took 6 bases from V and 4 from J; bases not matched to a gene: 7. CDR3 size: 15 residues. DNA of the CDR3: TGTGCCAGCAGGGATAGGACAGGGGGAGCAGATACGCAGTATTTT. The encoded protein is CASRDRTGGADTQYF.

On this clone itself: The same CDR3 arises from other DNA sequences in this sample as well. The chain joins TRBV5-1 to TRBJ1-2, with D tentatively TRBD1 (5 bases). The CDR3 totals 13 residues. Trimming took off 0 bases at V and 8 bases at J, with 11 bases between the two ends. From germline, CDR1 is SGHRS and CDR2 YFSETQ. CDR3 amino acids: CASSLAGGNGYTF. CDR3 DNA sequence: TGCGCCAGCAGCTTGGCCGGGGGTAACGGCTACACCTTC.

The rearrangement uses TRBV9 and TRBJ2-7; 10 bases are a match to TRBD1. The CDR3 sequence is 19 residues long. With 7 bases clipped from V and 3 bases from J, the junction kept 22 bases outside the gene matches. The germline V gene has CDR1 SGDLS and CDR2 YYNGEE. CDR3 sequence (DNA): TGTGCCAGCGGATATCGACTGGGACAGGGGACGGGGGGTAACTACGAGCAGTACTTC. It specifies CASGYRLGQGTGGNYEQYF.

The rearrangement uses TRBV5-4 and TRBJ2-1; 7 nucleotides match TRBD2. V shed 2 bases and J 6 bases; nucleotides not matched to a gene: 5. CDR3 length equals 14 residues. Germline V gives CDR1 SGHNT, CDR2 YYREEE (reference sequence). CDR3 loop: CASSLSGGGNEQFF. The CDR3 coding sequence is TGTGCCAGCAGCTTATCGGGGGGTGGCAATGAGCAGTTCTTC. Together with reference TRBV5-4 and TRBJ2-1, the CDR3 gives the full variable domain: ETGVTQSPTHLIKTRGQQVTLRCSSQSGHNTVSWYQQALGQGPQFIFQYYREEENGRGNFPPRFSGLQFPNYSSELNVNALELDDSALYLCASSLSGGGNEQFFGPGTRLTVL.

This sequence joins TRBV3-1 (or the pseudogene TRBV3-2) and TRBJ1-5; 7 bases fit TRBD1. Looked up from germline, CDR1 is LGHDT and CDR2 is YNNKEL (reference sequence). The CDR3 extends over 13 amino acids. The trim removed 4 bases at V and 5 bases at J, leaving 2 bases unmatched. CDR3 sequence reads: CASSLQGHQPQHF. The CDR3 bases are TGTGCCAGCAGCCTACAGGGGCATCAGCCCCAGCATTTT.

The CDR3 protein is CASSFSEADTGELFF. The CDR3 DNA reads TGCGCCAGCAGCTTCTCTGAAGCGGACACCGGGGAGCTGTTTTTT. The V gene is TRBV5-1, the J gene TRBJ2-2; D may be TRBD2 (5 bases). The CDR3 sequence is 15 residues long. The germline V gene encodes CDR1 SGHRS and CDR2 YFSETQ. Trimming shortened V by 2 bases and J by 3 bases, and 11 bases separated the two germline ends.

This sequence joins TRBV18 and TRBJ2-2; 11 bases line up with TRBD1. In germline, CDR1 is KGHSH, CDR2 LQKENI. V was pared by 3 bases and J by 5 bases, with 5 bases of the junction left unmatched. The CDR3 loop spans 16 amino acids. The CDR3 sequence: CASSPLGQGATGELFF. The CDR3 DNA sequence: TGTGCCAGCTCACCCCTCGGACAGGGGGCGACCGGGGAGCTGTTTTTT. The whole variable domain, filled in from reference TRBV18 and TRBJ2-2, reads NAGVMQNPRHLVRRRGQEARLRCSPMKGHSHVYWYRQLPEEGLKFMVYLQKENIIDESGMPKERFSAEFPKEGPSILRIQQVVRGDSAAYFCASSPLGQGATGELFFGEGSRLTVL.

This rearrangement joins TRBV27 to TRBJ1-4; D remains ambiguous. CDR1 is MNHEY, CDR2 SMNVEV, per germline (reference sequence). Trimming shortened V by 8 bases and J by 0 bases, and 16 bases separated the two germline ends. This CDR3 comprises 16 residues. CDR3 nucleotide sequence: TGTGCCAGCGCCGTGAGGAGAACGGCAACTAATGAAAAACTGTTTTTT. Translating gives CASAVRRTATNEKLFF.

This chain joins TRBV18 and TRBJ1-2; the D is unclear. The CDR3 covers 13 residues. Germline loops: CDR1 KGHSH, CDR2 LQKENI. V was cut by 3 bases and J by 3 bases, with 8 bases left in between. The CDR3 DNA sequence: TGTGCCAGCTCACCTCAGGTTGACTATGGCTACACCTTC. As protein: CASSPQVDYGYTF.

This chain links TRBV19 with TRBJ2-3; 11 bases are a match to TRBD2. CDR1 is LNHDA, CDR2 SQIVND, per germline (reference sequence). The V and J ends lost 3 bases and 2 bases, in that order; junction bases with no gene match: 7. The CDR3 extends over 17 amino acids. The chain's CDR3 is CASSMEATSGDTDTQYF. CDR3 nucleotides: TGTGCCAGTAGTATGGAGGCGACTAGCGGGGACACAGATACGCAGTATTTT.

This chain uses TRBV18 with TRBJ1-1; 7 positions agree with TRBD1. Trimming removed 4 bases from V and 0 bases from J; junction bases left unmatched: 2. The CDR3 is made up of 14 amino acids. Per germline, CDR1 KGHSH and CDR2 LQKENI. The CDR3 DNA reads TGTGCCAGCTCACTGGGACAGATGAACACTGAAGCTTTCTTT. This encodes CASSLGQMNTEAFF. Supplemented by reference TRBV18 and TRBJ1-1, the full variable domain reads NAGVMQNPRHLVRRRGQEARLRCSPMKGHSHVYWYRQLPEEGLKFMVYLQKENIIDESGMPKERFSAEFPKEGPSILRIQQVVRGDSAAYFCASSLGQMNTEAFFGQGTRLTVV.

This chain links TRBV19 with TRBJ2-7; D is perhaps TRBD2 (6 bases). In germline, CDR1 is LNHDA, CDR2 SQIVND (reference sequence). The CDR3 runs to 14 residues. Trimming cost V 0 bases and J 2 bases, with 8 bases left between them. This CDR3 reads CASSIESGPYEQYF. In nucleotides, the CDR3 is TGTGCCAGTAGTATAGAGAGCGGGCCCTACGAGCAGTACTTC. Supplemented by reference TRBV19 and TRBJ2-7, the full variable domain reads DGGITQSPKYLFRKEGQNVTLSCEQNLNHDAMYWYRQDPGQGLRLIYYSQIVNDFQKGDIAEGYSVSREKKESFPLTVTSAQKNPTAFYLCASSIESGPYEQYFGPGTRLTVT.

The chain combines TRBV7-3 with TRBJ2-3, with a tentative D call TRBD1 (5 bases). This CDR3 has 13 amino acids. The germline gives CDR1 SGHTA, CDR2 FQGTGA. Trimming left V 0 bases short and J 4 bases short, with 5 bases between. The CDR3 region has the DNA TGTGCCAGCAGCTTAACAGGGGCAGATACGCAGTATTTT. It specifies CASSLTGADTQYF.

V and J are TRBV27 and TRBJ2-3, with TRBD2 matching 9 bases. Germline CDR1 MNHEY, CDR2 SMNVEV (reference sequence). CDR3 length: 16 amino acids. The trim removed 7 bases at V and 6 bases at J, leaving 14 bases unmatched. The CDR3 coding sequence is TGTGCCAGCAAAAGGTGGGCTAGCGGGGCCAGGGATACGCAGTATTTT. Translating gives CASKRWASGARDTQYF.

The V call is TRBV7-3, the J call TRBJ1-2; weak D call: TRBD1 (5 bases). CDR3 length: 13 amino acids. CDR1 is SGHTA, CDR2 FQGTGA, per germline. Trimming cost V 1 base and J 7 bases, with 10 bases left between them. This CDR3 is CASSLRQGGGYTF. CDR3 nucleotide sequence: TGTGCCAGCAGCTTAAGGCAGGGTGGTGGCTACACCTTC.

This chain connects TRBV10-3 to TRBJ2-7, with D possibly TRBD2 on 7 matching bases. The CDR3 runs to 16 residues. CDR1 and CDR2 from the germline V gene are ENHRY and SYGVKD. Trimming removed 0 bases at V and 6 bases at J, with 18 bases between. The CDR3 reads CAISESGRGGGGEQYF. The CDR3 DNA reads as TGTGCCATCAGTGAGTCTGGGCGGGGCGGGGGCGGCGAGCAGTACTTC.